This T cell receptor (beta chain) was retrieved from a study of T cell responses to AZD1222 COVID-19 vaccine. Broader study findings: White British ancestry dominated among donors, who included more females, and clonal diversity was possibly underestimated. Regions 160-218 and 743-854 held dominance among vaccine-associated CD4 TCRs, which spanned spike.

Profiled with immunoSEQ multiplex PCR; TCRdb holds only in-frame clones, not every one. Here the sample spans about 48,000 clones, 75% to 90% being singletons. A remark on this clone: What it binds is not known.

Germline V gene lookup returns CDR1 SNHLY and CDR2 FYNNEI. V was trimmed by 3 bases and J by 3 bases, leaving 15 bases between them. There are 15 residues in the CDR3. The V and J genes are TRBV2 and TRBJ2-7, with D tentatively TRBD2 (5 bases). The sequence was obtained from an adult who received the AZD1222 COVID-19 vaccine. The specimen was peripheral blood, collected 28 days after the second AZD1222 dose. The CDR3 DNA follows: TGTGCCAGCAGTGATGAGAGCGGCCTGAACTACGAGCAGTACTTC. Translation: CASSDESGLNYEQYF. The entire variable domain, with the rest obtained from reference TRBV2 and TRBJ2-7, is as follows: EPEVTQTPSHQVTQMGQEVILRCVPISNHLYFYWYRQILGQKVEFLVSFYNNEISEKSEIFDDQFSVERPDGSNFTLKIRSTKLEDSAMYFCASSDESGLNYEQYFGPGTRLTVT.